Listed below are T cell receptor beta chains from one sample, sequenced in a study of blood T cell repertoires in COVID-19. Sequencing used immunoSEQ multiplex PCR; TCRdb keeps in-frame clones, though not all of them. The sample records 37,000 or so clones, around 90% being singletons. Sequencing was carried out using peripheral blood. All receptors derive from a human donor in a cohort sampled during active COVID-19. Both conserved end residues are part of each CDR3. Fields, in order: D gene, clone size, V gene, J gene, CDR3 DNA, CDR3 protein. A D gene is named only where the DNA matches it firmly. Clone size is given for some rows only: seen once, a few or many times, or a class if the clone is expanded.

>TRBD1|-|TRBV18|TRBJ2-2
TGTGCCAGCTCTCTCGGACAGGGGGCTGTCGCCGGGGAGCTGTTTTTT
CASSLGQGAVAGELFF
>TRBD2|-|TRBV7-9|TRBJ2-7
TGTGCCAGCAGCTTCGGCCGTGGGACTAGCTCGCGGGAGCAGTACTTC
CASSFGRGTSSREQYF
>TRBD1|-|TRBV28|TRBJ2-7
TGTGCCAGCAGTCCCCCGGGACAGAACTACGAGCAGTACTTC
CASSPPGQNYEQYF
>TRBD2|-|TRBV5-1|TRBJ2-1
TGCGCCAGCAGCTTACTAGCGGGCAATGAGCAGTTCTTC
CASSLLAGNEQFF
>-|-|TRBV18|TRBJ1-4
TGTGCCAGCTCACCACGGTCGGGTGGCACTAATGAAAAACTGTTTTTT
CASSPRSGGTNEKLFF
>-|-|TRBV7-2|TRBJ2-1
TGTGCCAGCAGCTTAGACCGAGGGTCCTACAATGAGCAGTTCTTC
CASSLDRGSYNEQFF
>-|-|TRBV27|TRBJ2-7
TGTGCCAGCAGTACCTCTTCTAGAGGCCTAAGATCCTACGAGCAGTACTTC
CASSTSSRGLRSYEQYF
>TRBD1|-|TRBV2|TRBJ1-2
TGTGCCAGCAGTGAAAGTAGGACAGGGATAGGGGGCTACACCTTC
CASSESRTGIGGYTF
>TRBD1|-|TRBV2|TRBJ2-5
TGTGCCAGCAGGGACCCGACAGGGGGGCAAGAGACCCAGTACTTC
CASRDPTGGQETQYF
>-|-|TRBV5-5|TRBJ2-2
TGTGCCAGCAGCTTCAGGGAAGCTTCGAACACCGGGGAGCTGTTTTTT
CASSFREASNTGELFF
>TRBD1|once|TRBV3-1/TRBV3-2|TRBJ2-7
TGTGCCAGCAGAAACGACAGGGGCCGATACGAGCAGTACTTC
CASRNDRGRYEQYF
>-|-|TRBV19|TRBJ1-4
TGTGCCAGTAGACAGGGTCCAACTAATGAAAAACTGTTTTTT
CASRQGPTNEKLFF
>TRBD2|once|TRBV6-2/TRBV6-3|TRBJ2-2
TGTGCCAGCAGTTTTTGGACTAGCGGGCCGAACACCGGGGAGCTGTTTTTT
CASSFWTSGPNTGELFF
>-|-|TRBV5-8|TRBJ2-6
TGTGCCAGCAGCTGGGGCGAGAGCTCTGGGGCCAACGTCCTGACTTTC
CASSWGESSGANVLTF
>TRBD2|-|TRBV20-1|TRBJ2-3
TGCAGTGCTAGTCGCGGGAGCTCAGATACGCAGTATTTT
CSASRGSSDTQYF
>TRBD1|-|TRBV7-8|TRBJ2-7
TGTGCCAGCAGCCCCCCCAGAGGACAGGGGACCTACGAGCAGTACTTC
CASSPPRGQGTYEQYF
>-|-|TRBV9|TRBJ2-5
TGTGCCAGCAGCGTAGGCGGCGGACTAACCCAGTACTTC
CASSVGGGLTQYF
>-|-|TRBV20-1|TRBJ2-1
TGCAGTGCTAGAAGGGGGGGGGAGCAGTTCTTC
CSARRGGEQFF
>TRBD1|-|TRBV19|TRBJ2-5
TGTGCCAGTAGTATAGCAACAGGGGAAGGAGAGACCCAGTACTTC
CASSIATGEGETQYF
>TRBD1|-|TRBV6-1|TRBJ1-4
TGTGCCAGCAGTGTCCAGAACACAGGGGCCAGCCCTAATGAAAAACTGTTTTTT
CASSVQNTGASPNEKLFF
>-|-|TRBV7-9|TRBJ2-3
TGTGCCAGCAGCTTGGGTGGCGGGTGGGATACGCAGTATTTT
CASSLGGGWDTQYF
>-|-|TRBV12-3/TRBV12-4|TRBJ2-5
TGTGCCAGCAGTTTTTTGCGTCAAGAGACCCAGTACTTC
CASSFLRQETQYF
>TRBD2|-|TRBV9|TRBJ2-7
TGTGCCAGCAGCTTCCAGGCGGGAGAGGCTCCTCAGCAGTACTTC
CASSFQAGEAPQQYF
>-|-|TRBV5-6|TRBJ1-3
TGTGCCAGCAGCTTACAACGGGAAAACACCATATATTTT
CASSLQRENTIYF
>-|-|TRBV21-1|TRBJ1-1
TGTGCCAGCAGCAAAGCGCTCCAGGGGGCTAACACTGAAGCTTTCTTT
CASSKALQGANTEAFF
>TRBD1|-|TRBV11-3|TRBJ2-7
TGTGCCAGCAGCACTTCCGGGACAGGGGGTACCGAGCAGTACTTC
CASSTSGTGGTEQYF
>-|-|TRBV2|TRBJ1-2
TGTGCCAGCAGCGAAGGCAGGGCAAGAAGCGGCTACACCTTC
CASSEGRARSGYTF
>TRBD1|-|TRBV7-9|TRBJ1-1
TGTGCCAGCAGCTTACAACAGGGGGCCAACACTGAAGCTTTCTTT
CASSLQQGANTEAFF
>-|-|TRBV3-1/TRBV3-2|TRBJ2-1
TGTGCCAGCAGCCTCCGGGGGAACAATGAGCAGTTCTTC
CASSLRGNNEQFF
>TRBD2|-|TRBV28|TRBJ2-7
TGTGCCAGCAGTTTAAAGCTAGCGGGAGGGGATGAGCAGTACTTC
CASSLKLAGGDEQYF
>TRBD2|-|TRBV6-5|TRBJ2-7
TGTGCCAGCACCCTTACTAGCGGGAGCTCCTACGAGCAGTACTTC
CASTLTSGSSYEQYF
>-|-|TRBV5-4|TRBJ1-2
TGTGCCAGCAGCTTAGTTCAGGGAGGGGCCTATGGCTACACCTTC
CASSLVQGGAYGYTF
>-|-|TRBV5-1|TRBJ2-7
TGCGCCAGCAGCTCAGTCGCTGGGGGCTACTCCTACGAGCAGTACTTC
CASSSVAGGYSYEQYF
>TRBD1|-|TRBV28|TRBJ2-6
TGTGCCAGCAGTTCGATATTATGGGACAGGGGAGGGTCTGGGGCCAACGTCCTGACTTTC
CASSSILWDRGGSGANVLTF
>-|-|TRBV21-1|TRBJ2-7
TGTGCCAGCAGCTCGACTTTCCACGAGCAGTACTTC
CASSSTFHEQYF
>TRBD1|-|TRBV18|TRBJ1-2
TGTGCCAGCTCACCACCGGGACAGGGGGAGCATGGCTACACCTTC
CASSPPGQGEHGYTF
>TRBD1|-|TRBV6-5|TRBJ1-1
TGTGCCAGCAAAGGACAGGGCGTGAACACTGAAGCTTTCTTT
CASKGQGVNTEAFF
>-|-|TRBV30|TRBJ1-5
TGTGCCTGGAGTGTACAGGGCCCCCAGCCCCAGCATTTT
CAWSVQGPQPQHF
>-|-|TRBV28|TRBJ2-5
TGTGCCAGCAGTTTTGGCTCGGGGGTCGGGAAGACCCAGTACTTC
CASSFGSGVGKTQYF
>-|-|TRBV19|TRBJ1-2
TGTGCCAGTAGCCCGGACAGCCAGAACTATGGCTACACCTTC
CASSPDSQNYGYTF
>TRBD2|-|TRBV24-1|TRBJ2-3
TGTGCCACCGGGCAAGCGGGGCCGGTGGATACGCAGTATTTT
CATGQAGPVDTQYF
>TRBD2|-|TRBV19|TRBJ2-7
TGTGCCAGTAGTTCTCTAGCGGGAGGGTACGAGCAGTACTTC
CASSSLAGGYEQYF
>-|-|TRBV19|TRBJ1-5
TGTGCCAGTAGTATAGGCCCCATAGAGGATCAGCCCCAGCATTTT
CASSIGPIEDQPQHF
>-|-|TRBV4-1|TRBJ1-5
TGCGCCAGCAGTCAGACGGAGTATAGCAATCAGCCCCAGCATTTT
CASSQTEYSNQPQHF
>-|once|TRBV5-1|TRBJ1-2
TGCGCCAGCAGCGATGGTACCGCAGTGAACTATGGCTACACCTTC
CASSDGTAVNYGYTF
>-|-|TRBV30|TRBJ1-1
TGTGCCTGGACCCTTCGGTATACTGAAGCTTTCTTT
CAWTLRYTEAFF
>TRBD1|-|TRBV28|TRBJ1-2
TGTGCCAGCAGTTTAGGTGCAGGGGGCGAAGGCTACACCTTC
CASSLGAGGEGYTF
>-|-|TRBV3-1/TRBV3-2|TRBJ2-7
TGTGCCAGCAGCCGACTCCTAGCTAGCCCCTACGAGCAGTACTTC
CASSRLLASPYEQYF
>TRBD1|few|TRBV7-9|TRBJ2-2
TGTGCCAGCAGCCCCACAGGGGACACCGGGGAGCTGTTTTTT
CASSPTGDTGELFF
>-|-|TRBV19|TRBJ2-2
TGTGCCAGTAGTACCCAGACTCCTACCGGGGAGCTGTTTTTT
CASSTQTPTGELFF
>TRBD2|-|TRBV3-1/TRBV3-2|TRBJ2-3
TGTGCCAGCAGCCCCTCTAGCGGGAGAACAGATACGCAGTATTTT
CASSPSSGRTDTQYF